One and the same sample provided the 12 T cell receptor beta chains below, sequenced in a study of blood T cell repertoires in COVID-19. The data were produced by immunoSEQ multiplex PCR, yet TCRdb's version contains in-frame clones alone and is incomplete. The sample gives around 62,000 clones, 85% to 90% of which show up once; 0.95% to 1.5% is in the top ten. The sequenced sample consisted of peripheral blood. These receptors all stem from a woman in her sixties or seventies with acute or convalescent COVID-19.

There are a few counts of this clone. The chain links TRBV6-6 to TRBJ2-5, with 9 nucleotides matching TRBD1. V shed 6 bases and J 5 bases; nucleotides not matched to a gene: 10. The CDR3 is 15 residues long. Looked up from germline, CDR1 is MNHNY and CDR2 is SVGAGI (reference sequence). The CDR3 DNA reads as TGTGCCAGCAGGACCGGGACAGGGAGTGGGGAGACCCAGTACTTC. Encoded protein: CASRTGTGSGETQYF.

The chain recombines TRBV28 with TRBJ1-3, with D unresolved. The CDR3 is 15 residues long. Germline V lookup: CDR1 MDHEN, CDR2 SYDVKM. The V end lost 3 bases, the J end lost 0 bases, and 9 bases lay between the germline ends. The CDR3 loop is CASSFSPLSGNTIYF. CDR3 sequence (DNA): TGTGCCAGCAGTTTTAGTCCCCTCTCTGGAAACACCATATATTTT.

This sequence joins TRBV6-1 and TRBJ1-1; D possibly corresponds to TRBD1 (5 bases). This CDR3 spans 12 amino acids. Per the germline V gene, CDR1 is MNHNS and CDR2 is SASEGT. V was clipped by 1 base and J by 8 bases, with 8 bases between them. CDR3 DNA: TGTGCCAGCAGTGAAGGTAGGACAGAAGCTTTCTTT. It codes for CASSEGRTEAFF.

The chain combines TRBV19 with TRBJ1-6; weak D call: TRBD1 (6 bases). The germline V gene encodes CDR1 LNHDA and CDR2 SQIVND (reference sequence). V was cut by 5 bases and J by 3 bases, with 14 bases left in between. The CDR3 contains 16 residues. The CDR3 DNA sequence: TGTGCCAGTAGTCCCAGGACAGAAGACTATAATTCACCCCTCCACTTT. This encodes CASSPRTEDYNSPLHF.

The chain uses TRBV4-1 and TRBJ1-5; 10 bases agree with TRBD1. The CDR3 has 15 residues. The J segment lost 6 bases and the V segment lost 2 bases, leaving 4 bases of the junction unmatched. Germline CDR1 and CDR2: MGHRA and YSYEKL. CDR3 residues: CASSQQGTGVQPQHF. In nucleotides, the CDR3 is TGCGCCAGCAGCCAACAAGGGACAGGGGTTCAGCCCCAGCATTTT.

This chain uses TRBV5-4 with TRBJ1-3; D unclear. This CDR3 is built from 14 residues. Looked up from germline, CDR1 is SGHNT and CDR2 is YYREEE (reference sequence). Trimming cost V 4 bases and J 1 base, with 9 bases left between them. The CDR3: CASSPGRSGNTIYF. The CDR3 DNA is TGTGCCAGCAGCCCGGGGAGGTCTGGAAACACCATATATTTT.

The V call is TRBV6-2 or TRBV6-3, the J call TRBJ1-2; the D gene is possibly TRBD1 (5 bases). Germline V gene data show CDR1 as MNHEY and CDR2 as SVGEGT. The V gene lost 5 bases and the J gene lost 4 bases, with 17 bases spanning the gap. This CDR3 comprises 15 residues. CDR3 bases: TGTGCCAGCAGTCTGTTAACAGGCGGGGGCTATGGCTACACCTTC. Translation gives CASSLLTGGGYGYTF.

The chain has TRBV19 and TRBJ1-1, with D unclear. V was shortened by 4 bases and J by 4 bases, with 13 bases between the two germline ends. The CDR3 runs to 14 residues. The germline CDR1 and CDR2 sequences are LNHDA and SQIVND (reference sequence). DNA of the CDR3: TGTGCCAGTAGTAGGGAGACAACACTCACTGAAGCTTTCTTT. Translation gives CASSRETTLTEAFF.

This chain joins TRBV10-2 and TRBJ2-2; 13 bases line up with TRBD2. The CDR3 is 17 amino acids. Germline assignment: CDR1 WSHSY and CDR2 SAAADI. With V trimmed by 7 bases and J by 6 bases, 11 bases remained unmatched. The CDR3 is CASKERTSGSYAGELFF. The CDR3 region has the DNA TGCGCCAGCAAAGAAAGGACTAGCGGGAGTTACGCCGGGGAGCTGTTTTTT.

Here the CDR3 DNA reads TGTGCCAGCAGCCCTAGGGCGGGAGGCCCCTACAATGAGCAGTTCTTC. Translated, it gives CASSPRAGGPYNEQFF. The chain links TRBV7-2 to TRBJ2-1, with 8 bases fitting TRBD2. With 5 bases clipped from V and 2 bases from J, the junction kept 8 bases outside the gene matches. Per the germline V gene, CDR1 is SGHTA and CDR2 is FQGNSA. This CDR3 comprises 16 residues.

This sequence joins TRBV4-3 and TRBJ1-4; D might be TRBD1 (6 bases). The CDR3 extends over 15 amino acids. Germline V gives CDR1 LGHNA, CDR2 YSLEER. The V end was cut by 3 bases, the J end by 4 bases, with 12 bases between. In DNA, the CDR3 is TGCGCCAGCAGCCAGCAGGGGAGGGGTAATGAAAAACTGTTTTTT. It is translated as CASSQQGRGNEKLFF.

The chain recombines TRBV27 with TRBJ2-3; 11 bases map to TRBD1. After removal of 7 bases from V and 8 bases from J, the junction contained 8 bases not matched to a gene. This CDR3 contains 14 residues. Germline V lookup: CDR1 MNHEY, CDR2 SMNVEV (reference sequence). The CDR3 DNA reads as TGTGCCAGCACCCCGGGACAGGGGGTGGGTACGCAGTATTTT. This translates into CASTPGQGVGTQYF.